Shown below are 2 T cell receptor beta chains from a single sample sequenced in a study of cytomegalovirus exposure and HLA in healthy donors. 60 Vbeta and 13 Jbeta primers were used in PCR. TCRdb's table, derived via immunoSEQ multiplex PCR, lists solely in-frame clones and lacks some. This table has 200,000 or so clones, 82% appearing once. Sequencing was performed on PBMCs. All receptors come from a boy younger than 10 in good health and CMV-seronegative.

This chain joins TRBV11-1 and TRBJ2-5; unclear D gene. Germline loops: CDR1 SGHAT, CDR2 FQDESV (reference sequence). CDR3 length: 15 residues. The V end was cut by 5 bases, the J end by 3 bases, with 16 bases between. DNA of the CDR3: TGTGCCAGCAGCCGACGCACAGCAAAAAAAGAGACCCAGTACTTC. It translates to CASSRRTAKKETQYF.

This chain joins TRBV7-2 and TRBJ1-6; 8 bases map to TRBD1. Losses at the gene ends were 5 bases for V and 7 bases for J; bases not matched to a gene: 7. CDR3 size: 15 residues. The germline CDR1 and CDR2 sequences are SGHTA and FQGNSA. The CDR3 region has the DNA TGTGCCAGCAGCCCGGACAGGGTTACAAATTCACCCCTCCACTTT. Translating gives CASSPDRVTNSPLHF.